This T cell receptor (beta chain) was obtained from a study of T cells in Graves' hyperthyroidism and ophthalmopathy. For the diagnoses, clinical symptoms, serum thyroxine and TRAb, thyroid ultrasound and orbital computed tomography were used. Germline V gene lookup returns CDR1 DFQATT and CDR2 SNEGSKA (reference sequence). The CDR3 contains 11 residues. V was clipped by 6 bases and J by 2 bases, with 8 bases between them. Overall study results and limits: The model's output predicted ophthalmopathy at a median of about 5.9 months prior to onset. Blood samples included most of the expanded thyroid clonotypes exceeding 0.001. Separation of ophthalmopathy from stable hyperthyroidism was achieved by a 13 V-J model.

TCR beta CDR3 regions were amplified from RNA. RT-PCR in the first round (using the HTBI primer set) targeted the TCR CDR3. Via MiXCR, TCRdb re-called the multiplex PCR reads, giving one row per CDR3 protein. The sample comprises over 650,000 distinct CDR3 sequences, just under 45% of which are singletons, and approximately 6.8% rests with the top ten. Ten or more counts support this clonotype. Its antigen remains unknown. This receptor was taken from an adult man with Graves' disease, either hyperthyroidism or ophthalmopathy (not recorded which). The rearrangement links TRBV20-1 to TRBJ2-7, with D unresolved. Sequenced material: peripheral blood or thyroid tissue (not recorded which). CDR3 DNA sequence: TGCAGTGCCCGATCAGCCTACGAGCAGTACTTC. Translated: CSARSAYEQYF.